This T cell receptor beta chain was sequenced during a study of CD8+ T cells in alopecia areata. CDR3 length: 15 amino acids. Trimming took 2 bases from V and 4 from J, leaving 15 bases between them. Germline loops: CDR1 MGHRA, CDR2 YSYEKL. Extracted RNA was reverse transcribed, and the resulting cDNA served as sequencing template. Data came from immunoSEQ multiplex PCR; TCRdb stores just in-frame clones and leaves some out. The repertoire holds fewer than 100,000 clones, with approximately 60% as singletons. As for treatment: oral pan-JAK inhibitor, 5-10 mg twice daily. The source of this sequence is a human donor with alopecia areata. The V call is TRBV4-1, the J call TRBJ2-7; D remains unclear. The sequenced sample was CD8+ T cells sorted from blood, obtained at week 4, from a patient treated with tofacitinib. CDR3 DNA: TGCGCCAGCAGCCAAAACCCGGCCGACACTTACGAGCAGTACTTC. Translation: CASSQNPADTYEQYF.